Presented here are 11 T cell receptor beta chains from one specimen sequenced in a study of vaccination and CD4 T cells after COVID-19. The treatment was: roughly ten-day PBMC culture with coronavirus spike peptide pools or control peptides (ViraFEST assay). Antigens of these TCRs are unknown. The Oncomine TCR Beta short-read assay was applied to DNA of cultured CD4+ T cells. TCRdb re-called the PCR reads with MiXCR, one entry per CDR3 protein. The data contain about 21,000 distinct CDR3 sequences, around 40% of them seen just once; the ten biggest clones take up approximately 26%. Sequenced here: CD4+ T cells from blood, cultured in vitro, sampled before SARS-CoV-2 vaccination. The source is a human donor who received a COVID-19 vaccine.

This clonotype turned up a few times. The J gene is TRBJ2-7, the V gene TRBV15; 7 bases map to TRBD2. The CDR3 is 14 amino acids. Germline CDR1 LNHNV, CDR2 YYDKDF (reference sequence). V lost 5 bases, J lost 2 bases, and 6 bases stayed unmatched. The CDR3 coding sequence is TGTGCCACCAGCGGGGGGGTTGGGCCCTACGAGCAGTACTTC. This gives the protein CATSGGVGPYEQYF.

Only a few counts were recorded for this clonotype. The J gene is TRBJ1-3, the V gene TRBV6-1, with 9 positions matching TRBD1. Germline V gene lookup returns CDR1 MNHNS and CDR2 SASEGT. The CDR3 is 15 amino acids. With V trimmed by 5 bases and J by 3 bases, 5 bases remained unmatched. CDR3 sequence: CASSTTGGSGNTIYF. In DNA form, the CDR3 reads TGTGCCAGCAGTACCACAGGGGGCAGTGGAAACACCATATATTTT.

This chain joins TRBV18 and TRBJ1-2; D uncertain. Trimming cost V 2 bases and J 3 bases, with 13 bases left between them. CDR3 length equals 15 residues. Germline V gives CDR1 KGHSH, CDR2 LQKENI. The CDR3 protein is CASSPGSGIDYGYTF. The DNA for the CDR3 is TGTGCCAGCTCACCAGGTTCGGGCATAGACTATGGCTACACCTTC.

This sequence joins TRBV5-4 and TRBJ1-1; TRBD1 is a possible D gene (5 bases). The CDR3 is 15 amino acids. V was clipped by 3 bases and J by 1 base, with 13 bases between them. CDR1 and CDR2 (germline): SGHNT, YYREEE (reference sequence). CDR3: CASSWAGGENTEAFF. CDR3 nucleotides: TGTGCCAGCAGCTGGGCTGGGGGGGAGAACACTGAAGCTTTCTTT.

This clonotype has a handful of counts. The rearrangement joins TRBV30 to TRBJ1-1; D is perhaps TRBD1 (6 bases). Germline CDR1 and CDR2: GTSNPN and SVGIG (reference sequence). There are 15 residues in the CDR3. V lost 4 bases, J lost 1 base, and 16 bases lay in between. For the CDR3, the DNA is TGTGCCTGGATCATACGTAGGACAGAGAACACTGAAGCTTTCTTT. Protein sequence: CAWIIRRTENTEAFF.

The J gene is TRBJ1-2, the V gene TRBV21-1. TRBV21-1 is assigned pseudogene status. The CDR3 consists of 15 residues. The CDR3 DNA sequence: TGTGCCAGCAGCAAACTCCCAGGCGATCCATATGGCTACACCTTC. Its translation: CASSKLPGDPYGYTF.

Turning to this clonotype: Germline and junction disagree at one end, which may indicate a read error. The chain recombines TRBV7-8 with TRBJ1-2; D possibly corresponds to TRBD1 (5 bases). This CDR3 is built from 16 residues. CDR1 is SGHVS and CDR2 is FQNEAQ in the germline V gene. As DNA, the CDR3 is TGTGCCACCAGCCCCGTCGGCAGGGAAGCTAACTATGGCTACACCTTC. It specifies CATSPVGREANYGYTF.

The CDR3 is CASGHHSGLGVSSYNSPLHF. Here the CDR3 DNA reads TGTGCCAGCGGCCACCACAGCGGATTGGGGGTTAGCTCCTATAATTCACCCCTCCACTTT. The genes are TRBV12-3 or TRBV12-4 and TRBJ1-6, with TRBD1 as a possible D gene (5 bases). This CDR3 region has 20 residues. V was trimmed by 8 bases and J by 0 bases, leaving 26 bases between them.

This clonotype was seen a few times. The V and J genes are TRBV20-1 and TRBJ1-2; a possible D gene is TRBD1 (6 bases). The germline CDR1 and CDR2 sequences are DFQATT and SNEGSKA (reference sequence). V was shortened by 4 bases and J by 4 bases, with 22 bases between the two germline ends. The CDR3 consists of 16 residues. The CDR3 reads CSATDMGTLGTYGYTF. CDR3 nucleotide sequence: TGCAGTGCTACCGATATGGGGACACTCGGAACCTATGGCTACACCTTC.

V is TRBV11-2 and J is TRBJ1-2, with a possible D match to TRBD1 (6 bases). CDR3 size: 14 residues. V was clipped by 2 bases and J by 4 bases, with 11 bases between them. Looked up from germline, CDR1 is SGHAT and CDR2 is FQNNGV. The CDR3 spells CASSLLDSLYGYTF. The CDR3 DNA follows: TGTGCCAGCAGCTTATTGGACAGCCTCTATGGCTACACCTTC. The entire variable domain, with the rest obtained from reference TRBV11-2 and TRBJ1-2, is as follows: EAGVAQSPRYKIIEKRQSVAFWCNPISGHATLYWYQQILGQGPKLLIQFQNNGVVDDSQLPKDRFSAERLKGVDSTLKIQPAKLEDSAVYLCASSLLDSLYGYTFGSGTRLTVV.

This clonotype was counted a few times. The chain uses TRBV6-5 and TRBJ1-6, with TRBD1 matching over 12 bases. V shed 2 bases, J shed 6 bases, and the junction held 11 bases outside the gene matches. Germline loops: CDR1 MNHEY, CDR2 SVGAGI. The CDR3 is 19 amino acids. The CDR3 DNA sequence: TGTGCCAGCAGTTACCCTCCGGGACAGGGGGCCCGCGGTAATTCACCCCTCCACTTT. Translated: CASSYPPGQGARGNSPLHF.